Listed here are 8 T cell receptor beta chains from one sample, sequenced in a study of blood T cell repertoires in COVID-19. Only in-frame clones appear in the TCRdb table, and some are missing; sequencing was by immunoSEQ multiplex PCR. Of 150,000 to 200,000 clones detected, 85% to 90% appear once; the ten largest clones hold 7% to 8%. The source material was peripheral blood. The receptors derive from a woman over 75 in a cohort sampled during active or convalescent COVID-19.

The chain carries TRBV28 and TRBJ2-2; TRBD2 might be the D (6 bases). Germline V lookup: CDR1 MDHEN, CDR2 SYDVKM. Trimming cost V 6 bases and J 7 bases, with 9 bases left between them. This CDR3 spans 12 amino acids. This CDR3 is CASRSSVGELFF. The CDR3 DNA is TGTGCCAGCAGGTCTAGCGTCGGGGAGCTGTTTTTT.

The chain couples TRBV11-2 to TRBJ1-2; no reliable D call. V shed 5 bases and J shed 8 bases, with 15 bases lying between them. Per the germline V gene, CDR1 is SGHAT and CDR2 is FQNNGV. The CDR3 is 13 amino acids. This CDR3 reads CASSAIGIGGYTF. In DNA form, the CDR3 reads TGTGCCAGCAGCGCTATCGGGATTGGGGGCTACACCTTC.

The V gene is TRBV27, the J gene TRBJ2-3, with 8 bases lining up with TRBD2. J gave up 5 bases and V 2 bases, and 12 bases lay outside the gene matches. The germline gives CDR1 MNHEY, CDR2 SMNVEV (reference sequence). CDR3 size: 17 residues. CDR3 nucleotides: TGTGCCAGCAGTTTAGCTTTTTGGCGGGGGGCCAAAGATACGCAGTATTTT. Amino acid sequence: CASSLAFWRGAKDTQYF.

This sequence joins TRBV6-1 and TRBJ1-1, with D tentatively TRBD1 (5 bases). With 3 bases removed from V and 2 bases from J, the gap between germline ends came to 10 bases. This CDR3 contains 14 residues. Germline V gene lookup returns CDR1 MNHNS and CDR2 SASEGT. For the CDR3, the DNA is TGTGCCAGCAGTGAGGGGACTTTCAACACTGAAGCTTTCTTT. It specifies CASSEGTFNTEAFF.

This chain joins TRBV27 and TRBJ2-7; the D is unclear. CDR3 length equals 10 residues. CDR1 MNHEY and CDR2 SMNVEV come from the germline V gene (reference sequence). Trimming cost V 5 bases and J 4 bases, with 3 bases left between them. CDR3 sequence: CASSPYEQYV. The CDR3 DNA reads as TGTGCCAGCAGTCCATACGAGCAGTACGTC.

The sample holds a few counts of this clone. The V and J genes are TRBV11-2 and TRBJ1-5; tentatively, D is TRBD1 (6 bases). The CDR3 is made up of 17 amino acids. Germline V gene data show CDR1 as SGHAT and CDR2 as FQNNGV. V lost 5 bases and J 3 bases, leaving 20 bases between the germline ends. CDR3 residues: CASSDPSGGNFNQPQHF. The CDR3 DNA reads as TGTGCCAGCAGCGACCCGTCTGGGGGCAACTTCAATCAGCCCCAGCATTTT.

The DNA for the CDR3 is TGTGCCAGCAGTGACCGGAGAGGTAGCTTCCAGTTCTTC. Its protein product is CASSDRRGSFQFF. This sequence joins TRBV6-1 and TRBJ2-1; D call uncertain. The CDR3 extends over 13 amino acids. CDR1 is MNHNS and CDR2 is SASEGT in the germline V gene. The V gene lost 3 bases and the J gene lost 13 bases, with 16 bases spanning the gap.

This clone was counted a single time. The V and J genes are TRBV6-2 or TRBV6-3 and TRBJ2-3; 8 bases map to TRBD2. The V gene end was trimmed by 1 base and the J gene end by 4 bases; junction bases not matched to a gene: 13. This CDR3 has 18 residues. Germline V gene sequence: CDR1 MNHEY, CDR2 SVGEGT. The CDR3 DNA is TGTGCCAGCAGTTACTTGAGACTAGCGTCCCGCGGAGCAGATACGCAGTATTTT. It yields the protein CASSYLRLASRGADTQYF.